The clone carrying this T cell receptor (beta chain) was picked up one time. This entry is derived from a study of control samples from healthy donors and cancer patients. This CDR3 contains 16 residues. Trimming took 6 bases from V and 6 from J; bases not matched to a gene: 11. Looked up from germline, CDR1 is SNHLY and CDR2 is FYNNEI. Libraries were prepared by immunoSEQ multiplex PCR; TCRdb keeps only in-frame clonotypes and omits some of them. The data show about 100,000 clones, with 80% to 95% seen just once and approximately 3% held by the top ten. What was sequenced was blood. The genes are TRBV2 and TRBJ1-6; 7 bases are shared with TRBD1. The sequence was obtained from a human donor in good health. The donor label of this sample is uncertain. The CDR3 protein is CASRRPTGAANSPLHF. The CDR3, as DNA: TGTGCCAGCAGAAGACCCACAGGGGCAGCTAATTCACCCCTCCACTTT.